These T cell receptor beta chains were read from a single sample in a study of T cells in Graves' hyperthyroidism and ophthalmopathy. One entry per CDR3 protein results from TCRdb running MiXCR on the multiplex PCR reads. The sample holds about 420,000 distinct CDR3 sequences, around 15% seen once. Specimen: blood. The receptors come from a woman aged 18-29 years with Graves' hyperthyroidism. Each CDR3 is given with its conserved first and last residue. A D gene is named only where the DNA matches it firmly. Clone size is shown for a subset of rows, as once, few, many or a class of expanded clone.

size	V	J	D	DNA	CDR3
few	TRBV30	TRBJ1-5	NA	TGTGCCTGGAGTGATCGACCGGAGACGGGCAATCAGCCCCAGCATTTT	CAWSDRPETGNQPQHF
many	TRBV9	TRBJ2-7	TRBD2	TGTGCCAGCAGCCCAGGACTAGCGAACAACCACGAGCAGTACTTC	CASSPGLANNHEQYF
NA	TRBV5-1	TRBJ1-6	TRBD1	TGCGCCAGCAGATGGGACAGTAATTCACCCCTCCACTTT	CASRWDSNSPLHF
NA	TRBV12-3/TRBV12-4	TRBJ1-1	TRBD1	TGTGCCAGCAGTGCCGGGACAGGGAGCACTGAAGCTTTCTTT	CASSAGTGSTEAFF
many	TRBV12-3/TRBV12-4	TRBJ1-5	TRBD1	TGTGCCAGCAGTTTGCGGACAGGTACGGGTCATAATCAGCCCCAGCATTTT	CASSLRTGTGHNQPQHF
many	TRBV6-1	TRBJ2-1	TRBD1	TGTGCCAGCAGAACACGGGACAGGTACAATGAGCAGTTCTTC	CASRTRDRYNEQFF
NA	TRBV27	TRBJ2-2	NA	TGTGCCAGCAGCCCCTTCTCACCGGGGAGCACCGGGGAGCTGTTTTTT	CASSPFSPGSTGELFF
many	TRBV6-5	TRBJ2-3	NA	TGTGCCAGCAGTTACTCACCAGCCGGGAGCCAGGAAACAGATACGCAGTATTTT	CASSYSPAGSQETDTQYF
many	TRBV10-3	TRBJ1-5	NA	TGTGCCATCAGTGAGTCTGAGGACATTTATCAGCCCCAGCATTTT	CAISESEDIYQPQHF
NA	TRBV13	TRBJ2-7	NA	TGTGCCAGCAGCATACGAGGGGGATCCGGGACTATTGCCTACGAGCAGTACTTC	CASSIRGGSGTIAYEQYF
many	TRBV11-2	TRBJ1-6	NA	TGTGCCAGCAGCTTAAGGGTGGGGCTTAATTCACCCCTCCACTTT	CASSLRVGLNSPLHF
NA	TRBV4-1	TRBJ1-1	TRBD1	TGCGCCAGCAGCCAGGGGACAGGGTTGAACACTGAAGCTTTCTTT	CASSQGTGLNTEAFF
many	TRBV6-1	TRBJ2-3	TRBD2	TGTGCCAGCGATCAAGCGGGAGTAGTGACAGATACGCAGTATTTT	CASDQAGVVTDTQYF
NA	TRBV10-3	TRBJ2-7	TRBD2	TGTGCCATCAGTGAACTAGCGGGAGGTCGCTCCTACGAGCAGTACTTC	CAISELAGGRSYEQYF
many	TRBV20-1	TRBJ2-5	NA	TGCAGTGCTAGAGATTTGCAGGGGACCTTCAAGGGGGTACAAGAGACCCAGTACTTC	CSARDLQGTFKGVQETQYF
NA	TRBV3-1	TRBJ2-7	NA	TGTGCCAGCAGCCGAACCCGGGTCTCAGAGCAGTACTTC	CASSRTRVSEQYF
many	TRBV28	TRBJ2-7	TRBD2	TGTGCCAGCAGTTCGGGACTAGCGGGAGGCGAGCAGTACTTC	CASSSGLAGGEQYF
many	TRBV6-2/TRBV6-3	TRBJ1-1	NA	TGTGCCAGCAGTTCCGTTTCCACTGAAGCTTTCTTT	CASSSVSTEAFF
many	TRBV19	TRBJ1-2	TRBD1	TGTGCCAGTAGCGACATGACAGGGGGCTACGGCTATGGCTACACCTTC	CASSDMTGGYGYGYTF
many	TRBV5-5	TRBJ2-1	TRBD2	TGTGCCAGCAGCTTTGAGCGGGAGTACCACAATGAGCAGTTCTTC	CASSFEREYHNEQFF
many	TRBV6-1	TRBJ2-5	NA	TGTGCCAGCAGTGAAGGGAGCCAAGAGACCCAGTACTTC	CASSEGSQETQYF
many	TRBV20-1	TRBJ2-7	NA	TGCAGTGCTAGAGCGACCACAGGACCGAGCTACGAGCAGTACTTC	CSARATTGPSYEQYF
NA	TRBV20-1	TRBJ2-3	TRBD2	TGCAGTGCTAGAGGGGTCCCGGGACTAGCGGGAGTGGCAGATACGCAGTATTTT	CSARGVPGLAGVADTQYF
many	TRBV20-1	TRBJ2-1	TRBD2	TGCAGTGCTAGACCACTAGCGGGCAGCTCCTACAATGAGCAGTTCTTC	CSARPLAGSSYNEQFF
many	TRBV28	TRBJ2-5	TRBD2	TGTGCCAGCAGTTTATCCACGGGACTAGCGGAGACCCAGTACTTC	CASSLSTGLAETQYF
NA	TRBV6-5	TRBJ1-4	NA	TGTGCCAGCAGTTACTCGGGCCCCTCAAATGAAAAACTGTTTTTT	CASSYSGPSNEKLFF
many	TRBV2	TRBJ2-3	NA	TGTGCCAGCAGTGAACATCGCACAGATACGCAGTATTTT	CASSEHRTDTQYF